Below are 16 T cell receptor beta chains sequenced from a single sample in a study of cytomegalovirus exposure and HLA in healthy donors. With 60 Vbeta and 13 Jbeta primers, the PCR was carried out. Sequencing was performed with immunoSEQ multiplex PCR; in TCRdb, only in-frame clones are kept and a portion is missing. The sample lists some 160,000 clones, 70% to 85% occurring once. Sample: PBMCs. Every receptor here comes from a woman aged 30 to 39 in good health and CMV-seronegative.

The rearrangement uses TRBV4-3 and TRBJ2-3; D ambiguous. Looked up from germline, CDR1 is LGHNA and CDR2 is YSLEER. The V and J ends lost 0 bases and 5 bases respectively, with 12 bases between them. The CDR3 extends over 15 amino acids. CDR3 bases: TGCGCCAGCAGCCAAGACTTACAATCAAGAGATACGCAGTATTTT. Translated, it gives CASSQDLQSRDTQYF.

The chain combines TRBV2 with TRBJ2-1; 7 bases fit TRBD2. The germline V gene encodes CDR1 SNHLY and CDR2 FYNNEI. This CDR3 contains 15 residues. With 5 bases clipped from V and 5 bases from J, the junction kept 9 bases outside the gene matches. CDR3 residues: CASSLTSGANNEQFF. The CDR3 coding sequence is TGTGCCAGCAGTCTTACCAGCGGGGCAAACAATGAGCAGTTCTTC.

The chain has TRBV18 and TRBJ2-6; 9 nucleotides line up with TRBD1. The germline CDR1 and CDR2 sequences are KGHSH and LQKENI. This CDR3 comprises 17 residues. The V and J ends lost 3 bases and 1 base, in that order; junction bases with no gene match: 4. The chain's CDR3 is CASSPGGTGSGANVLTF. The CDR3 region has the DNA TGTGCCAGCTCACCGGGAGGGACAGGGTCTGGGGCCAACGTCCTGACTTTC.

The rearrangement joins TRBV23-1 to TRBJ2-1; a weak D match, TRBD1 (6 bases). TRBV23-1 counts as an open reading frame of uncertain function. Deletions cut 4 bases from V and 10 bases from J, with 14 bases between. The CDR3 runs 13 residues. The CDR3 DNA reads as TGCGCCAGCAGTCGTCGGGACATTAGGGAGCAGTTCTTC. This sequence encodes CASSRRDIREQFF.

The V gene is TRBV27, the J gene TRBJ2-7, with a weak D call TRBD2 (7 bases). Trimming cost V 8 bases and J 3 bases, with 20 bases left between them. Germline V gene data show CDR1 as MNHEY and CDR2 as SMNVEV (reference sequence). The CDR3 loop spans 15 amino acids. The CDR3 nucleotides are TGTGCCAGCGCCATCGGCGGGAGAGGGGGCTACGAGCAGTACTTC. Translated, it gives CASAIGGRGGYEQYF.

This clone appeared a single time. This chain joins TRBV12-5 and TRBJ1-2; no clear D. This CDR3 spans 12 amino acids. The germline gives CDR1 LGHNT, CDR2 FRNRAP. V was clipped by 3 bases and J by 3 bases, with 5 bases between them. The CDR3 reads CASGFGDYGYTF. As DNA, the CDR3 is TGTGCTAGTGGTTTCGGGGACTATGGCTACACCTTC.

This chain's CDR3 is CASSDGGRATDTQYF. The CDR3 nucleotides are TGTGCCAGCAGCGATGGTGGGAGAGCCACAGATACGCAGTATTTT. The chain combines TRBV9 with TRBJ2-3; D perhaps matches TRBD2 (5 bases). Trimming pared 3 bases from V and 2 bases from J, leaving 13 bases between. CDR1 is SGDLS, CDR2 YYNGEE, per germline. The length of the CDR3 is 15 residues.

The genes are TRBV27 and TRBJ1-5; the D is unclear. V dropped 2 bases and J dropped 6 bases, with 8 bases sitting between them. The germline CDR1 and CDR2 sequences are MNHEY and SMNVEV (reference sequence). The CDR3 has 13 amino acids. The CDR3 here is CASSLIVGQPQHF. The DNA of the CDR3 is TGTGCCAGCAGTTTAATCGTCGGTCAGCCCCAGCATTTT.

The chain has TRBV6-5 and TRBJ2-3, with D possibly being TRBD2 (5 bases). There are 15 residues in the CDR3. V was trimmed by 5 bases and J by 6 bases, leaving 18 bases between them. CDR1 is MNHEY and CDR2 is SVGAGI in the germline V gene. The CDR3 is CASSSPRGSGDTQYF. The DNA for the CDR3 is TGTGCCAGCAGTAGCCCAAGAGGGTCTGGGGATACGCAGTATTTT.

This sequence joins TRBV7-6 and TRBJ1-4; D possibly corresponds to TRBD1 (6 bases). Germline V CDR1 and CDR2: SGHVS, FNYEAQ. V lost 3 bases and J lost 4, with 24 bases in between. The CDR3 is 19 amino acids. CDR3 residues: CASSFPRGKVSIRNEKLFF. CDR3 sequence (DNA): TGTGCCAGCAGCTTCCCCAGGGGTAAGGTCTCGATACGTAATGAAAAACTGTTTTTT.

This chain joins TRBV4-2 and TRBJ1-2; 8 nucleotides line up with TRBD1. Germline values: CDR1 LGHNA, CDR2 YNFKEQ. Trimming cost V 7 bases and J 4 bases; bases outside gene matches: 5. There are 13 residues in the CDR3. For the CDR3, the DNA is TGTGCCAGCACGACAGGGGATTCCTATGGCTACACCTTC. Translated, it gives CASTTGDSYGYTF.

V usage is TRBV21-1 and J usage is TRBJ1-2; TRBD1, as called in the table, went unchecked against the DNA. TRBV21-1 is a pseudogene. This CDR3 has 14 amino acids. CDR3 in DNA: TGTGCCAGCAGCATGGGGTGGGGCTACTATGGCTACACCTTC. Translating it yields CASSMGWGYYGYTF.

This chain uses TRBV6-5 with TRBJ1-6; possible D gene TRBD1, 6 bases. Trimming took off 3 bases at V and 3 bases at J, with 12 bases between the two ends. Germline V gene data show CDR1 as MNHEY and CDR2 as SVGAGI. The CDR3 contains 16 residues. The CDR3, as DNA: TGTGCCAGCAGTTATCCGCAGGGGAACTATAATTCACCCCTCCACTTT. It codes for CASSYPQGNYNSPLHF.

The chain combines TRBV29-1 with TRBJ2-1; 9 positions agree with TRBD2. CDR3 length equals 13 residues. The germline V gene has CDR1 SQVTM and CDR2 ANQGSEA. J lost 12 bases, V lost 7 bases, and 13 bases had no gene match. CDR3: CSGGTSPLMRQFF. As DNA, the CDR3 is TGCAGCGGCGGGACTAGCCCCCTAATGAGGCAGTTCTTC.

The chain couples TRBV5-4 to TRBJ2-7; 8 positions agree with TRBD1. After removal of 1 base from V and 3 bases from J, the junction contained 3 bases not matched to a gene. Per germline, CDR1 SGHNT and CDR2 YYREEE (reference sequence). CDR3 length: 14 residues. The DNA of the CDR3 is TGTGCCAGCAGCTTGTGGACAGGGAGCTACGAGCAGTACTTC. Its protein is CASSLWTGSYEQYF.

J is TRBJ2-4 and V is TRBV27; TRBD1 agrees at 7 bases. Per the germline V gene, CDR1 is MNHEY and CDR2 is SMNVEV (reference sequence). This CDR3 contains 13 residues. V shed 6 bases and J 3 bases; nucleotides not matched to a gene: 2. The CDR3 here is CASSWDSKNIQYF. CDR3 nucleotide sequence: TGTGCCAGCAGCTGGGACAGCAAAAACATTCAGTACTTC.